These T cell receptor beta chains were read from a single sample in a study of T cells expressing NK-cell markers. TCRdb re-analyzed the 5' RACE reads; it lists each CDR3 protein once, without DNA. The sample holds hundreds of thousands of distinct CDR3 sequences. What was sequenced was blood T cells: a sorted CD56 or NKG2C T cell subset, CD4+ or CD8+ T cells, or bulk PBMC T cells (not recorded which). Receptor source: a man between 18 and 69 years old in good health. Each CDR3 is given with its conserved first and last residue.

>TRBJ2-5|TRBV6-2/TRBV6-3
CASSPSTRGETQYF
>TRBJ2-7|TRBV12-3/TRBV12-4
CASSLAGTGVWEQYF
>TRBJ2-1|TRBV2
CASSEGGPQSEQFF
>TRBJ2-1|TRBV5-1
CASRDRGGLRVDEQFF
>TRBJ1-6|TRBV7-8
CASSTRYSPLHF
>TRBJ2-7|TRBV7-2
CASSRTSSGREQYF
>TRBJ2-7|TRBV3-1
CASSRGAEVEQYF
>TRBJ2-1|TRBV11-2
CASSFTGGGHNEQFF
>TRBJ2-7|TRBV7-9
CASSLGRSTYSYEQYF
>TRBJ2-4|TRBV12-3/TRBV12-4
CASSHPPGPIAKNIQYF
>TRBJ1-2|TRBV10-3
CAISDQTTHNYGYTF
>TRBJ2-1|TRBV3-1
CASSRTTPRRGGRLNEQFF
>TRBJ1-2|TRBV5-5
CASSLGSGFGYTF
>TRBJ1-6|TRBV6-1
CASRGSSYNSPLHF
>TRBJ1-4|TRBV7-9
CASSLRQEKLFF
>TRBJ1-1|TRBV20-1
CSARDPGESHTEAFF
>TRBJ1-1|TRBV29-1
CSVLTGQGAEAFF
>TRBJ1-1|TRBV12-3/TRBV12-4
CASSPSGHRGTEAFF
>TRBJ2-1|TRBV6-4
CASRRGAGYNEQFF
>TRBJ2-3|TRBV11-1
CASSSPQGTSGVVDTQYF
>TRBJ1-2|TRBV20-1
CSARDRQGSLYGYTF
>TRBJ1-4|TRBV7-2
CASSSDRRSTNEKLFF
>TRBJ1-6|TRBV6-1
CASSPGRAYNSPLHF
>TRBJ1-6|TRBV7-9
CASSPQGAINSPLHF